The 7 T cell receptor beta chains presented below share a single source sample, sequenced in a study of blood T cell repertoires in COVID-19. TCRdb's copy holds only in-frame clones and misses some; the assay was immunoSEQ multiplex PCR. Among 250,000 to 350,000 clones, roughly 86% were seen once, and the ten largest hold 1.5% to 2%. The sequencing sample was made of peripheral blood. These receptors all come from a woman between 45 and 60 years old with acute or convalescent COVID-19.

This chain uses TRBV5-1 with TRBJ2-7; tentatively, D is TRBD2 (6 bases). V lost 4 bases, J lost 2 bases, and 16 bases lay in between. Per germline, CDR1 SGHRS and CDR2 YFSETQ. CDR3 size: 15 residues. This CDR3 is CASSRSIAETYEQYF. In nucleotides, the CDR3 is TGCGCCAGCAGCCGATCCATAGCGGAAACCTACGAGCAGTACTTC.

This sequence joins TRBV28 and TRBJ2-7; unclear D gene. Trimming took off 1 base at V and 3 bases at J, with 10 bases between the two ends. Germline-derived CDR1 and CDR2 are MDHEN and SYDVKM. The CDR3 length is 14 residues. CDR3 sequence (DNA): TGTGCCAGCAGTTTATTGGTCAGGATCTACGAGCAGTACTTC. Protein: CASSLLVRIYEQYF. Full variable domain (rest looked up from reference TRBV28 and TRBJ2-7): DVKVTQSSRYLVKRTGEKVFLECVQDMDHENMFWYRQDPGLGLRLIYFSYDVKMKEKGDIPEGYSVSREKKERFSLILESASTNQTSMYLCASSLLVRIYEQYFGPGTRLTVT.

The gene calls are TRBV5-6 and TRBJ2-4; 10 positions match TRBD2. This CDR3 has 19 residues. Germline loops: CDR1 SGHDT, CDR2 YYEEEE. The J segment lost 0 bases and the V segment lost 3 bases, leaving 12 bases of the junction unmatched. CDR3 region: CASSSVTLAGVLAKNIQYF. In DNA form, the CDR3 reads TGTGCCAGCAGCTCCGTAACCCTAGCGGGAGTGTTAGCCAAAAACATTCAGTACTTC.

The V gene is TRBV7-9, the J gene TRBJ2-1; D might be TRBD2 (6 bases). V was pared by 6 bases and J by 7 bases, with 10 bases between. From germline, CDR1 is SEHNR and CDR2 FQNEAQ (reference sequence). CDR3 length: 12 residues. The CDR3, as DNA: TGTGCCAGCAGACTAGCTAGGAATGAGCAGTTCTTC. Protein product: CASRLARNEQFF.

The chain recombines TRBV19 with TRBJ1-5, with 7 bases that match TRBD1. The CDR3 consists of 13 residues. CDR1 is LNHDA, CDR2 SQIVND, per germline (reference sequence). With 4 bases clipped from V and 4 bases from J, the junction kept 1 base outside the gene matches. In DNA, the CDR3 is TGTGCCAGTAGTAAACAGGGGAATCAGCCCCAGCATTTT. This codes for CASSKQGNQPQHF.

J is TRBJ2-7 and V is TRBV29-1; a possible D gene is TRBD2 (6 bases). The CDR3 loop spans 14 amino acids. From germline, CDR1 is SQVTM and CDR2 ANQGSEA. V was shortened by 5 bases and J by 1 base, with 15 bases between the two germline ends. CDR3 DNA sequence: TGCAGCGTTTCGGGAGTCCGATCTTCCTACGAGCAGTACTTC. Translated: CSVSGVRSSYEQYF.

The chain links TRBV7-3 to TRBJ2-5; D is unresolved. CDR3 length: 14 residues. Trimming removed 1 base at V and 0 bases at J, with 6 bases between. In germline, CDR1 is SGHTA, CDR2 FQGTGA. CDR3 nucleotides: TGTGCCAGCAGCTTAATTCCAGACCAAGAGACCCAGTACTTC. As protein: CASSLIPDQETQYF.